A single sample gave rise to the 3 T cell receptor beta chains below, sequenced in a study of blood T cell repertoires in COVID-19. Profiling relied on immunoSEQ multiplex PCR, and the TCRdb table lists in-frame clones only, not all of them. Here the sample spans around 130,000 clones, about 74% being singletons. The sequencing sample was made of peripheral blood. The receptors were sampled from a middle-aged man with acute or convalescent COVID-19.

The gene calls are TRBV27 and TRBJ2-2; the D gene is possibly TRBD1 (5 bases). Deletions cut 4 bases from V and 5 bases from J, with 8 bases between. Germline CDR1 MNHEY, CDR2 SMNVEV (reference sequence). This CDR3 has 13 amino acids. Written as DNA, the CDR3 is TGTGCCAGCAGTTCCACAGGAACCGGGGAGCTGTTTTTT. Residues: CASSSTGTGELFF.

This clone occurred many times. This chain joins TRBV30 and TRBJ2-2; TRBD2 aligns across 7 bases. Germline loops: CDR1 GTSNPN, CDR2 SVGIG (reference sequence). V shed 0 bases, J shed 5 bases, and the junction held 9 bases outside the gene matches. The CDR3 runs 16 residues. CDR3: CAWSVRKRGRTGELFF. The DNA of the CDR3 is TGTGCCTGGAGTGTACGGAAGCGGGGAAGGACCGGGGAGCTGTTTTTT.

CDR3 in amino acids: CASSLRTGRSGANVLTF. The CDR3 coding sequence is TGTGCCAGCAGCTTGAGGACAGGTCGATCTGGGGCCAACGTCCTGACTTTC. The rearrangement links TRBV5-4 to TRBJ2-6, with 7 bases identical to TRBD1. The CDR3 sequence is 17 residues long. Germline loops: CDR1 SGHNT, CDR2 YYREEE (reference sequence). V trimming: 1 base; J trimming: 1 base; junction bases outside the gene matches: 5.